The source of this T cell receptor (beta chain) is a study of Tregs in tolerant kidney transplant recipients. The study, taken as a whole, reports: In tolerant patients, donor-specific Tregs outgrew total Tregs, suggesting antigen-driven expansion. Biological reproducibility was not directly addressed in this study. For some patients, primers changed over time, blocking nucleotide-level comparison. The small number of patients limits these findings pending further validation.

The germline CDR1 and CDR2 sequences are SGDLS and YYNGEE. This CDR3 has 17 residues. The ends lost 3 bases at V and 2 bases at J; junction bases unmatched: 6. Details on this clone: What it recognizes is unknown.

Generated by immunoSEQ multiplex PCR, the TCRdb table keeps only in-frame clones and is missing some. Of about 52,000 clones in the sample, around 90% were seen once. Mixed chimerism was transient after nonmyeloablative marrow transplants from related graft donors. This clonotype originated in a human patient who received a combined kidney and bone marrow transplant. T cells may partly derive from the graft donor. This rearrangement joins TRBV9 to TRBJ2-1, with 12 nucleotides matching TRBD2. Sequenced material: CD8+ T cells from blood (PBMCs), taken 24 months after the transplant. The CDR3 region is CASSDPSSGGAYNEQFF. CDR3 bases: TGTGCCAGCAGCGATCCCTCTAGCGGGGGGGCCTACAATGAGCAGTTCTTC.